This T cell receptor (beta chain) comes out of a study of cytomegalovirus exposure and HLA in healthy donors. The study, taken as a whole, reports: Most subjects had HLA-A and HLA-B alleles reportedly predicted accurately by TCR beta sequences. A classifier reportedly called cytomegalovirus status with high sensitivity and specificity. Some V segments could not be told apart, so they were left out, TRBV6-2 and TRBV6-3 among them. Among CMV-associated TCR beta chains, most appeared HLA-restricted in a later analysis.

Primers included in the PCR were 60 Vbeta and 13 Jbeta primers. Clones were read by immunoSEQ multiplex PCR, and TCRdb kept only the in-frame ones, dropping some. This sample's clone table lists 200,000 to 250,000 clones. A word on this clone: Its antigen is unknown. Other DNA sequences in the sample encode the same CDR3.

This CDR3 spans 12 amino acids. V lost 3 bases, J lost 4 bases, and 4 bases lay in between. The germline gives CDR1 MDHEN, CDR2 SYDVKM. The chain employs TRBV28 and TRBJ2-1; D remains ambiguous. Sample: PBMCs. The source is a girl aged 2 to 10 in good health and CMV-seropositive. The CDR3 DNA follows: TGTGCCAGCAGTTTCGGTTACAATGAGCAGTTCTTC. Encoded protein: CASSFGYNEQFF. The full variable domain, with the rest looked up from reference TRBV28 and TRBJ2-1, is DVKVTQSSRYLVKRTGEKVFLECVQDMDHENMFWYRQDPGLGLRLIYFSYDVKMKEKGDIPEGYSVSREKKERFSLILESASTNQTSMYLCASSFGYNEQFFGPGTRLTVL.